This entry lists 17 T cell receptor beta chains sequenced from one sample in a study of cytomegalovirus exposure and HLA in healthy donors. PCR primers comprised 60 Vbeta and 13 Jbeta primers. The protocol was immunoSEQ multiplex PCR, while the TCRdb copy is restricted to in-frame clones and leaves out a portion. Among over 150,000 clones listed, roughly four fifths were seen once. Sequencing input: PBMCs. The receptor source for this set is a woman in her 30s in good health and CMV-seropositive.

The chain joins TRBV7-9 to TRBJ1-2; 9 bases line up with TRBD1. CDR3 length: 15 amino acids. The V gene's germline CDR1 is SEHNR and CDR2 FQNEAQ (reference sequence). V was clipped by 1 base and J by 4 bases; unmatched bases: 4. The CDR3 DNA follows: TGTGCCAGCAGCTTAGGACAGGGGGTTCCCTATGGCTACACCTTC. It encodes CASSLGQGVPYGYTF.

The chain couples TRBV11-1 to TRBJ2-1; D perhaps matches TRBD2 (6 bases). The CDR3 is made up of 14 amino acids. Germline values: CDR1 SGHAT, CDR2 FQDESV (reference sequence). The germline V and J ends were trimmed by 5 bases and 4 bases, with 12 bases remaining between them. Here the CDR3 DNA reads TGTGCCAGCAGCCAACGACTAGGTTACAATGAGCAGTTCTTC. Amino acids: CASSQRLGYNEQFF.

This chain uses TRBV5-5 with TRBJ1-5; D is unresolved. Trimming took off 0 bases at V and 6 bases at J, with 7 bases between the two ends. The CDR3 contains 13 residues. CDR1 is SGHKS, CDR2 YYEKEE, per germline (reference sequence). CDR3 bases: TGTGCCAGCAGCTTGGTGCCGGTTCAGCCCCAGCATTTT. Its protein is CASSLVPVQPQHF.

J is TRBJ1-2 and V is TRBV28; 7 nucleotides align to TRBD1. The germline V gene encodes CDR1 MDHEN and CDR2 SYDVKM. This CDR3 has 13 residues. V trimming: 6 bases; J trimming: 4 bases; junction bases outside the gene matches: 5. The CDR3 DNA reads TGTGCCAGCAGCTACAGGGGCCCCTATGGCTACACCTTC. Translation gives CASSYRGPYGYTF.

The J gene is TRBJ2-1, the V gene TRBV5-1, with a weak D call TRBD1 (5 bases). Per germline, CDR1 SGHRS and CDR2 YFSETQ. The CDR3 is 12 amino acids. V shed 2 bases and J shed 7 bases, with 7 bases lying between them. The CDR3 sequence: CASSFQGNEQFF. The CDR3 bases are TGCGCCAGCAGCTTTCAGGGTAATGAGCAGTTCTTC.

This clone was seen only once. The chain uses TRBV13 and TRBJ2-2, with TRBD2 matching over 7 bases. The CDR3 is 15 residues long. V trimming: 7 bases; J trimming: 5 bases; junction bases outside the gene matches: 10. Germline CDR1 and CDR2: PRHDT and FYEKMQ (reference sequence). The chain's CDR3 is CASIERTRGTGELFF. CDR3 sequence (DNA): TGTGCCAGCATCGAAAGGACTAGGGGAACCGGGGAGCTGTTTTTT. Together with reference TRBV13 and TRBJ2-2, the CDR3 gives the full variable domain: AAGVIQSPRHLIKEKRETATLKCYPIPRHDTVYWYQQGPGQDPQFLISFYEKMQSDKGSIPDRFSAQQFSDYHSELNMSSLELGDSALYFCASIERTRGTGELFFGEGSRLTVL.

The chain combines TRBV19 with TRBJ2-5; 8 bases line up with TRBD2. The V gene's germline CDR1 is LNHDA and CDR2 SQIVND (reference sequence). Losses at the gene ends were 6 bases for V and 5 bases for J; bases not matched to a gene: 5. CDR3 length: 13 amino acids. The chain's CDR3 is CASSLAGTETQYF. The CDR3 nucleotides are TGTGCCAGTAGCTTAGCGGGAACGGAGACCCAGTACTTC.

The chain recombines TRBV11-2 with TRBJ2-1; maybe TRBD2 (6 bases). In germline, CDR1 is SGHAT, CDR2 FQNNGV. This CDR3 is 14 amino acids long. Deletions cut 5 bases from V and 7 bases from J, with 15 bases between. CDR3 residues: CASSTLGAGNEQFF. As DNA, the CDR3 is TGTGCCAGCAGCACCCTAGGGGCGGGAAATGAGCAGTTCTTC.

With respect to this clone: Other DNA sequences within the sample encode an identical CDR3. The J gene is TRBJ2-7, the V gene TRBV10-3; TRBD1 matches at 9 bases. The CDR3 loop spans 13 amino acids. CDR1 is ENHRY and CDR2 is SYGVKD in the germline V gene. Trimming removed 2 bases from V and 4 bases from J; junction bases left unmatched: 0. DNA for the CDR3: TGTGCCATCAGTGAGGGACAGGGGTACGAGCAGTACTTC. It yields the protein CAISEGQGYEQYF.

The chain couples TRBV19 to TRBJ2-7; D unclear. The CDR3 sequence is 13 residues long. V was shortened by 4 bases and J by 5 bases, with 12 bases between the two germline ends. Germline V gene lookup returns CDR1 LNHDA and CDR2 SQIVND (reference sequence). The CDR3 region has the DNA TGTGCCAGTAGTAATACCGGGTTCAACGAGCAGTACTTC. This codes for CASSNTGFNEQYF.

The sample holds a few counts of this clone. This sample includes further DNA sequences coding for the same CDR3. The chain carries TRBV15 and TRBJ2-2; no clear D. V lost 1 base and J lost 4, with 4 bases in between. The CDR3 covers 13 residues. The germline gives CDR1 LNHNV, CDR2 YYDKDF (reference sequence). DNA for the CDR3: TGTGCCACCAGCAGAGGACTCACCGGGGAGCTGTTTTTT. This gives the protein CATSRGLTGELFF.

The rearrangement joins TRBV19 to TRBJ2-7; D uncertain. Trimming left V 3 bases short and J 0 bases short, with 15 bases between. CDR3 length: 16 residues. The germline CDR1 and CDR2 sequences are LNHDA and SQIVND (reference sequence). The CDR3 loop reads CASSMTLETLSYEQYF. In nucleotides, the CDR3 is TGTGCCAGTAGTATGACCCTCGAGACACTCTCCTACGAGCAGTACTTC.

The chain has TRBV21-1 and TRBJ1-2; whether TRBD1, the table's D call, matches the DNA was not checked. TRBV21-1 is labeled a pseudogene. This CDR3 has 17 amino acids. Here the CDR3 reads CASSKEQESGTNYGYTF. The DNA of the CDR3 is TGTGCCAGCAGCAAAGAGCAAGAATCAGGGACTAACTATGGCTACACCTTC.

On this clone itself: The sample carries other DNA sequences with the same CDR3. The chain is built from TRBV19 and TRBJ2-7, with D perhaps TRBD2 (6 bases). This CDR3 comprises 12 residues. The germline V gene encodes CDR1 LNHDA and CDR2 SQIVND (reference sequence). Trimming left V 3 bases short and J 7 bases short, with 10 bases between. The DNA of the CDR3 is TGTGCCAGTAGTATCGGGGGTGGAGAGCAGTACTTC. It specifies CASSIGGGEQYF.

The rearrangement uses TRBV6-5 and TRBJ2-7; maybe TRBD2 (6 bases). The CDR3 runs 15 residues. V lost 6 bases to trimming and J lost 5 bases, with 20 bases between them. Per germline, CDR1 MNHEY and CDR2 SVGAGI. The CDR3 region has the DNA TGTGCCAGCAGGCGAGGGGACTCCGCCTGGGACGAGCAGTACTTC. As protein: CASRRGDSAWDEQYF.

CDR3 DNA sequence: TGTGCCAGCAGCTTAGTTCCTAGCGGGAGGCGAAACGAGCAGTACTTC. It translates to CASSLVPSGRRNEQYF. The gene calls are TRBV7-8 and TRBJ2-7; 11 bases are a match to TRBD2. The ends lost 1 base at V and 5 bases at J; junction bases unmatched: 7. Germline assignment: CDR1 SGHVS and CDR2 FQNEAQ. This CDR3 is built from 16 residues.

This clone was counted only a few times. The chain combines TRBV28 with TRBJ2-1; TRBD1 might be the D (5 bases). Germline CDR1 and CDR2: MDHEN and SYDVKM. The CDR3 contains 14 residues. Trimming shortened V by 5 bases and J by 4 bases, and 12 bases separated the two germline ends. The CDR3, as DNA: TGTGCCAGCAGTACCCCCCGACAGTACAATGAGCAGTTCTTC. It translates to CASSTPRQYNEQFF. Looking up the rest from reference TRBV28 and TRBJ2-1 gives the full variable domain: DVKVTQSSRYLVKRTGEKVFLECVQDMDHENMFWYRQDPGLGLRLIYFSYDVKMKEKGDIPEGYSVSREKKERFSLILESASTNQTSMYLCASSTPRQYNEQFFGPGTRLTVL.